One sample yielded the 19 T cell receptor beta chains listed below, sequenced in a study of T-cell reconstitution after alpha-beta-depleted transplantation in children (dated by TCRdb to the mid-2010s). Preparation of the library involved PCR. The sample was run on an Illumina HiSeq 2500. TCR libraries were prepared with molecular barcoding, using unique molecular identifiers to normalize TCRbeta repertoire quantification. TCRdb reanalyzed the raw reads on its own, using fastp at Q25 for trimming and MiXCR for clone calling, and kept in-frame beta chains. Every distinct CDR3 protein forms one entry, paired with its most common genes and DNA. A total of about 270,000 distinct CDR3 sequences appear in this sample, over 8% of them only once. About a tenth of the sample is held by the ten biggest clonotypes. The material was PBMCs from the stem cell graft donor, obtained from the stem cell graft. The receptors here all came from a human donor who donated a stem cell graft to a child with SCID.

This clonotype was seen a handful of times. The rearrangement uses TRBV20-1 and TRBJ2-3, with 9 bases matching TRBD2. In germline, CDR1 is DFQATT, CDR2 SNEGSKA (reference sequence). The J segment lost 4 bases and the V segment lost 8 bases, leaving 7 bases of the junction unmatched. The CDR3 is 13 amino acids. The CDR3 loop reads CSNLGGGADTQYF. In DNA form, the CDR3 reads TGCAGTAACCTAGGCGGGGGGGCAGATACGCAGTATTTT.

The chain has TRBV5-5 and TRBJ1-4, with 8 bases that match TRBD1. Germline lookup yields CDR1 SGHKS and CDR2 YYEKEE (reference sequence). This CDR3 has 15 amino acids. V was clipped by 4 bases and J by 7 bases; unmatched bases: 9. CDR3 loop: CASSPRTGWSEKLFF. The DNA of the CDR3 is TGTGCCAGCAGCCCCCGGACAGGGTGGAGTGAAAAACTGTTTTTT.

The V call is TRBV12-3 or TRBV12-4, the J call TRBJ2-3; D gene uncertain. CDR3 length equals 15 residues. The V end lost 10 bases, the J end lost 0 bases, and 17 bases lay between the germline ends. The CDR3 sequence is CAISPGRASTDTQYF. The DNA for the CDR3 is TGTGCCATCAGCCCCGGGCGAGCGAGCACAGATACGCAGTATTTT.

This clonotype was seen repeatedly, ten times or more. The V and J genes are TRBV15 and TRBJ2-1; no firm D call. The CDR3 covers 13 residues. Per germline, CDR1 LNHNV and CDR2 YYDKDF (reference sequence). V was cut by 3 bases and J by 10 bases, with 13 bases left in between. As DNA, the CDR3 is TGTGCCACCAGCAGGACGAGAGCAAGCGAGCAGTTCTTC. Its translation is CATSRTRASEQFF. The whole variable domain, remainder taken from reference TRBV15 and TRBJ2-1, is DAMVIQNPRYQVTQFGKPVTLSCSQTLNHNVMYWYQQKSSQAPKLLFHYYDKDFNNEADTPDNFQSRRPNTSFCFLDIRSPGLGDTAMYLCATSRTRASEQFFGPGTRLTVL.

In its sample, this clonotype was seen a few times. The gene calls are TRBV10-3 and TRBJ2-3; D remains unclear. Trimming removed 4 bases from V and 7 bases from J, with 15 bases in between. The germline CDR1 and CDR2 sequences are ENHRY and SYGVKD. The CDR3 covers 14 residues. Written as DNA, the CDR3 is TGTGCCATCAGTGTTCCTGACGGATCCAATACGCAGTATTTT. Translation: CAISVPDGSNTQYF.

This clonotype was picked up a small number of times. This rearrangement joins TRBV12-3 or TRBV12-4 to TRBJ1-1, with TRBD1 matching over 7 bases. Trimming removed 5 bases from V and 7 bases from J; junction bases left unmatched: 13. This CDR3 is built from 15 residues. This CDR3 reads CASSPWTLGDSEAFF. CDR3 sequence (DNA): TGTGCCAGCAGTCCTTGGACTCTCGGGGACAGTGAAGCTTTCTTT.

The sample holds a few counts of this clonotype. The CDR3 spells CASSLKGPLYEQYF. In DNA, the CDR3 is TGTGCCAGCAGCTTAAAGGGGCCTCTCTACGAGCAGTACTTC. This sequence joins TRBV7-9 and TRBJ2-7; a possible D gene is TRBD1 (5 bases). The CDR3 has 14 amino acids. Germline CDR1 and CDR2: SEHNR and FQNEAQ (reference sequence). Trimming took off 2 bases at V and 3 bases at J, with 11 bases between the two ends.

This clonotype was counted a single time. This chain links TRBV29-1 with TRBJ2-2; D perhaps matches TRBD2 (6 bases). Germline values: CDR1 SQVTM, CDR2 ANQGSEA. There are 11 residues in the CDR3. The CDR3 region is CTGGDSGELFF. The CDR3 nucleotides read TGCACCGGCGGGGATTCCGGGGAGCTGTTTTTT.

In this sample, this clonotype turned up a few times. The chain joins TRBV7-8 to TRBJ1-5, with 8 positions matching TRBD1. The CDR3 sequence is 16 residues long. Germline V gene lookup returns CDR1 SGHVS and CDR2 FQNEAQ. V lost 5 bases, J lost 4 bases, and 10 bases stayed unmatched. CDR3 DNA: TGTGCCAGCAGCGAACAGGGGGGAAATAGTAATCAGCCCCAGCATTTT. Protein sequence: CASSEQGGNSNQPQHF.

In this sample, this clonotype turned up a few times. This chain uses TRBV20-1 with TRBJ2-3; 7 bases align to TRBD1. V lost 4 bases to trimming and J lost 2 bases; unmatched junction nucleotides: 9. The germline gives CDR1 DFQATT, CDR2 SNEGSKA (reference sequence). The CDR3 loop spans 15 amino acids. CDR3: CSATPGTALTDTQYF. For the CDR3, the DNA is TGCAGTGCTACACCCGGGACAGCGCTCACAGATACGCAGTATTTT.

Many counts were recorded for this clonotype. The rearrangement links TRBV24-1 to TRBJ2-5; TRBD1 matches 8 bases. Germline V gene sequence: CDR1 KGHDR, CDR2 SFDVKD. Germline trimming cut 4 bases from V and 9 bases from J; bases unmatched to any gene: 6. The CDR3 totals 13 residues. The CDR3 here is CATSEADREAQYF. For the CDR3, the DNA is TGTGCCACCAGTGAGGCGGACAGGGAGGCCCAGTACTTC.

This clonotype was detected a few times. V gene TRBV5-5 combines with J gene TRBJ1-5, with no clear D. Trimming cost V 0 bases and J 3 bases, with 10 bases left between them. The CDR3 contains 15 residues. Germline CDR1 reads SGHKS; CDR2 reads YYEKEE (reference sequence). CDR3 in DNA: TGTGCCAGCAGCTTGGGCCCCAGAGACAATCAGCCCCAGCATTTT. This translates into CASSLGPRDNQPQHF.

The V and J genes are TRBV12-3 or TRBV12-4 and TRBJ2-5; 7 bases map to TRBD2. With V trimmed by 6 bases and J by 2 bases, 9 bases remained unmatched. The CDR3 totals 15 residues. Here the CDR3 reads CASSKSGELQETQYF. The CDR3 region has the DNA TGTGCCAGCAGCAAAAGCGGGGAGCTTCAAGAGACCCAGTACTTC.

The rearrangement links TRBV7-3 to TRBJ2-2, with TRBD1 as a possible D gene (5 bases). V was trimmed by 5 bases and J by 9 bases, leaving 19 bases between them. CDR1 and CDR2 (germline): SGHTA, FQGTGA. The CDR3 is 15 residues long. The CDR3 coding sequence is TGTGCCAGCAGCCCAGGGCTACCTCTCGGCAGGGAGCTGTTTTTT. Translating gives CASSPGLPLGRELFF.

The genes are TRBV5-1 and TRBJ2-1; a possible D gene is TRBD1 (6 bases). V was shortened by 2 bases and J by 3 bases, with 12 bases between the two germline ends. CDR1 SGHRS and CDR2 YFSETQ come from the germline V gene. The CDR3 sequence is 15 residues long. CDR3 sequence: CASSLQGLIYNEQFF. CDR3 sequence (DNA): TGCGCCAGCAGCTTACAGGGCCTCATCTACAATGAGCAGTTCTTC.

The genes are TRBV29-1 and TRBJ2-1; 7 nucleotides match TRBD2. The germline gives CDR1 SQVTM, CDR2 ANQGSEA. This CDR3 has 11 residues. The CDR3 sequence: CAGRGIYEQFF. Here the CDR3 DNA reads TGCGCTGGGCGGGGGATCTATGAGCAGTTCTTC.

Many counts were recorded for this clonotype. The rearrangement joins TRBV10-3 to TRBJ2-1; D might be TRBD2 (6 bases). Between the trimmed V and J ends, which lost 2 bases and 1 base, there was a span of 15 bases. Germline V gene lookup returns CDR1 ENHRY and CDR2 SYGVKD. The CDR3 runs to 17 residues. CDR3 nucleotides: TGTGCCATCAGTGAGGGGGGGATTTCCCAGTCCTACAATGAGCAGTTCTTC. As protein: CAISEGGISQSYNEQFF.

This clonotype has a handful of counts. This chain uses TRBV7-2 with TRBJ2-1, with TRBD2 identical over 7 bases. After removal of 5 bases from V and 0 bases from J, the junction contained 4 bases not matched to a gene. The CDR3 contains 15 residues. Germline loops: CDR1 SGHTA, CDR2 FQGNSA. The CDR3 spells CASSRAGSSYNEQFF. CDR3 nucleotide sequence: TGTGCCAGCAGCCGAGCGGGGAGCTCCTACAATGAGCAGTTCTTC.

The chain carries TRBV2 and TRBJ1-4, with D maybe TRBD1 (6 bases). There are 13 residues in the CDR3. V was shortened by 8 bases and J by 4 bases, with 11 bases between the two germline ends. Germline assignment: CDR1 SNHLY and CDR2 FYNNEI. The CDR3 DNA sequence: TGTGCCAGCGGGGACAACCTTAATGAAAAACTGTTTTTT. It translates to CASGDNLNEKLFF.